A selection of T cell receptor beta chains follows, all from one sample in a study of blood T cell repertoires in COVID-19. Generated by immunoSEQ multiplex PCR, the TCRdb table keeps only in-frame clones and is missing some. Of about 290,000 clones in the sample, around nine tenths were seen once. Sample: PBMCs or T cells enriched from blood (not recorded which). These TCRs come from a woman between 35 and 50 years old who had recovered from COVID-19. Each CDR3 is given with its conserved first and last residue. Each record gives: V gene, clone size, J gene, CDR3 protein. Some rows mark clone size as missing; the rest say once, few, many or name a class of expanded clone.

>TRBV5-8|-|TRBJ1-4
CASSLGRGGEKLFF
>TRBV18|-|TRBJ1-3
CASSPSQGHSGNTIYF
>TRBV24-1|-|TRBJ2-2
CATRAMTGLFF
>TRBV19|-|TRBJ1-2
CASSGGVVYTF
>TRBV11-2|-|TRBJ2-7
CASSLIRGGYEQYF
>TRBV12-5|-|TRBJ2-1
CASGLPQNEQFF
>TRBV12-5|-|TRBJ2-1
CASGRGGRDEQFF
>TRBV27|-|TRBJ1-2
CASSPGANYGYTF
>TRBV9|-|TRBJ1-6
CASSEQGFSSPLHF
>TRBV18|-|TRBJ2-1
CASSPGQGKDEQFF
>TRBV19|-|TRBJ1-2
CASVQGNNYGYTF
>TRBV10-3|once|TRBJ1-4
CAISDVPTRRGPNEKLFF
>TRBV4-3|-|TRBJ2-7
CASSQEFQSPYEQYF
>TRBV7-3|-|TRBJ2-7
CASSLRGGTSYEQYF
>TRBV18|-|TRBJ1-1
CASSPDNLNTEAFF
>TRBV4-3|-|TRBJ1-5
CASSLHGTGVWPQHF
>TRBV7-9|-|TRBJ1-2
CASSEVDRNYGYTF
>TRBV7-9|-|TRBJ1-2
CASSLVRILRASGGGYTF
>TRBV21-1|-|TRBJ2-5
CASSGRETQYF
>TRBV7-2|-|TRBJ2-7
CASSFAGVLYEQYF
>TRBV19|-|TRBJ1-2
CASIQPPEGIYGYTF
>TRBV7-9|-|TRBJ1-5
CASSSQEYGNQPQHF